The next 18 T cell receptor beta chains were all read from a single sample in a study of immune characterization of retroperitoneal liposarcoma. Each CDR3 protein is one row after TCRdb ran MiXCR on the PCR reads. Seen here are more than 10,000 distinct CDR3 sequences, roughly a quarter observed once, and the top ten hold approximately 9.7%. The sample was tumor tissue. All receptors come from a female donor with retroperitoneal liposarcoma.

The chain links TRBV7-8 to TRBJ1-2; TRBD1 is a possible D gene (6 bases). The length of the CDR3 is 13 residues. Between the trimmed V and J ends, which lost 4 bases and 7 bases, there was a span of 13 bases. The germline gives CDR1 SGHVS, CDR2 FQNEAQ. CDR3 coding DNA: TGTGCCAGCAGCTCAGCAGGGGACGGTGGCTACACCTTC. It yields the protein CASSSAGDGGYTF.

Here the CDR3 DNA reads TGTGCTAGTGGTTGGGGAACAACTAATGAAAAACTGTTTTTT. Protein product: CASGWGTTNEKLFF. V usage is TRBV12-5 and J usage is TRBJ1-4; D remains ambiguous. From germline, CDR1 is LGHNT and CDR2 FRNRAP. V dropped 4 bases and J dropped 0 bases, with 6 bases sitting between them. The CDR3 length is 14 residues.

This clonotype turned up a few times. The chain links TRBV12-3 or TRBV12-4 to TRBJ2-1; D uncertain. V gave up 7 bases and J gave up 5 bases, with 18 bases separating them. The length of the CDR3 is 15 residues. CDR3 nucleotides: TGTGCCAGCACATTCTCGATGATACACCACAATGAGCAGTTCTTC. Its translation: CASTFSMIHHNEQFF.

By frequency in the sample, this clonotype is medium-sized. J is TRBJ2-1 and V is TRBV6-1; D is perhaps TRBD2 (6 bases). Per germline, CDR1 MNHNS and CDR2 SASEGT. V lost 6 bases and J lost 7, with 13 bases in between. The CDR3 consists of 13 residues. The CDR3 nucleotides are TGTGCCAGCAGCACTTTCCGGGGGAATGAGCAGTTCTTC. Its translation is CASSTFRGNEQFF.

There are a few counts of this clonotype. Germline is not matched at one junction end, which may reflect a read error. CDR3 region: CASGLKPDPYEQFF. The CDR3 DNA sequence: TGTGCCAGCGGTTTAAAACCCGATCCCTACGAGCAGTTCTTC. The rearrangement uses TRBV27 and TRBJ2-1; D remains ambiguous. Germline V gives CDR1 MNHEY, CDR2 SMNVEV (reference sequence). The CDR3 consists of 14 residues.

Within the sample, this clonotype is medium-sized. CDR3 protein: CASTGMGYEQFF. The DNA for the CDR3 is TGTGCCAGCACGGGGATGGGATACGAGCAGTTCTTC. The chain is built from TRBV6-1 and TRBJ2-1; TRBD2 is a possible D gene (5 bases). CDR3 length equals 12 residues. Trimming took 7 bases from V and 10 from J, leaving 14 bases between them. Germline values: CDR1 MNHNS, CDR2 SASEGT.

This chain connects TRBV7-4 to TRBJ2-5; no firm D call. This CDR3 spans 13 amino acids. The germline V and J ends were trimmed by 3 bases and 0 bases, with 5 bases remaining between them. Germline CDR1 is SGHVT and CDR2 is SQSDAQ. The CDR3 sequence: CASSLPNQETQYF. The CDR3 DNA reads TGTGCCAGCAGCTTGCCTAACCAAGAGACCCAGTACTTC. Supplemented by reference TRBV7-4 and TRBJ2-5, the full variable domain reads GAGVSQSPRYKVAKRGRDVALRCDSISGHVTLYWYRQTLGQGSEVLTYSQSDAQRDKSGRPSGRFSAERPERSVSTLKIQRTEQGDSAVYLCASSLPNQETQYFGPGTRLLVL.

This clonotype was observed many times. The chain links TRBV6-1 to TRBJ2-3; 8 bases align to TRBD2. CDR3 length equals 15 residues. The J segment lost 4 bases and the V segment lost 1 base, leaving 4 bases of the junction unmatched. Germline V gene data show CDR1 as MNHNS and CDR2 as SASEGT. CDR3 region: CASSEGAGGPDTQYF. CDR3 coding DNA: TGTGCCAGCAGTGAAGGCGCGGGGGGCCCAGATACGCAGTATTTT.

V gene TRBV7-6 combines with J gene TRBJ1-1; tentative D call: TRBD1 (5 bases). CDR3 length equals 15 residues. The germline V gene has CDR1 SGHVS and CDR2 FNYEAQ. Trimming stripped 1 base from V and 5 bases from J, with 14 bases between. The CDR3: CASSLVGDSDTEAFF. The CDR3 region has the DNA TGTGCCAGCAGCTTAGTGGGGGACTCGGATACTGAAGCTTTCTTT.

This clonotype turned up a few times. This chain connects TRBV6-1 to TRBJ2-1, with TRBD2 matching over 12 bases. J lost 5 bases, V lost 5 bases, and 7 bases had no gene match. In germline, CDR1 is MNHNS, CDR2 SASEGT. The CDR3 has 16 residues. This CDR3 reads CASSSRRLAGDNEQFF. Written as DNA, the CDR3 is TGTGCCAGCAGTTCTAGACGACTAGCGGGGGACAATGAGCAGTTCTTC.

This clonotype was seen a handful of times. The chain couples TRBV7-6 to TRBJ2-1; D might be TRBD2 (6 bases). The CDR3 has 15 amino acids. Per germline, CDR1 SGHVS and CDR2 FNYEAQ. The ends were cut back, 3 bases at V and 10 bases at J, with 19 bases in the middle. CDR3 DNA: TGTGCCAGCAGCTTGTCCGGGACGGGACTTTACGAGCAGTTCTTC. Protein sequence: CASSLSGTGLYEQFF. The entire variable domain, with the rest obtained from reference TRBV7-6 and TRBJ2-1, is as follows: GAGVSQSPRYKVTKRGQDVALRCDPISGHVSLYWYRQALGQGPEFLTYFNYEAQQDKSGLPNDRFSAERPEGSISTLTIQRTEQRDSAMYRCASSLSGTGLYEQFFGPGTRLTVL.

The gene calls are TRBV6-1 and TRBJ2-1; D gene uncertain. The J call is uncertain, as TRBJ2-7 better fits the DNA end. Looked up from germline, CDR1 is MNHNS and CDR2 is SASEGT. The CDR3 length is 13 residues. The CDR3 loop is CASSAGYNYEQYF. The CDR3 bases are TGTGCCAGCAGTGCCGGGTATAATTACGAGCAGTACTTC.

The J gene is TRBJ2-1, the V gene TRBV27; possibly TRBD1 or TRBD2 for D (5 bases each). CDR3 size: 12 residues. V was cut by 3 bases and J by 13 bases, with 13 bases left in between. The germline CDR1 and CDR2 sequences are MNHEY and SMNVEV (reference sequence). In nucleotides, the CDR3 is TGTGCCAGCAGTTTGAGAGGGGAGACCCAGTTCTTC. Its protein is CASSLRGETQFF.

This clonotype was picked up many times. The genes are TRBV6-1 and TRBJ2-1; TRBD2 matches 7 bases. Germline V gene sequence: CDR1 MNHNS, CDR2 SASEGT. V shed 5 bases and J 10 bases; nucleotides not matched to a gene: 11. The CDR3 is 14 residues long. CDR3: CASSHRDGDYEQFF. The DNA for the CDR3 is TGTGCCAGCAGTCACCGGGACGGGGACTACGAGCAGTTCTTC.

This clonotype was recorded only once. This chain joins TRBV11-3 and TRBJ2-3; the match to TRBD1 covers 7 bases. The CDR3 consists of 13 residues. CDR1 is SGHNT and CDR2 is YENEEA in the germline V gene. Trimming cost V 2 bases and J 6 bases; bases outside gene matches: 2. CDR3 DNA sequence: TGTGCCAGCAGCTTAAGGGGGCAGGATACGCAGTATTTT. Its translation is CASSLRGQDTQYF.

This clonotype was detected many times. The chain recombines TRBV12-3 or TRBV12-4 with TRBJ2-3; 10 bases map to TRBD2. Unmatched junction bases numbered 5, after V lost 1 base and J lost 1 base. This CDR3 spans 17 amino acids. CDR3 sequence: CASSLGASGRGTDTQYF. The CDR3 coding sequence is TGTGCCAGCAGTTTAGGGGCTAGCGGGAGAGGCACAGATACGCAGTATTTT.

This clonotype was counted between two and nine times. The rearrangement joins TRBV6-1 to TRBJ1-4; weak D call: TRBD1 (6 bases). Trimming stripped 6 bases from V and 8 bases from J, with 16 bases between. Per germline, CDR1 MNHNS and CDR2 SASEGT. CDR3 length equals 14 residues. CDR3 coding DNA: TGTGCCAGCAGGCCACAGGGATGGAGGGAAAAACTGTTTTTT. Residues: CASRPQGWREKLFF.

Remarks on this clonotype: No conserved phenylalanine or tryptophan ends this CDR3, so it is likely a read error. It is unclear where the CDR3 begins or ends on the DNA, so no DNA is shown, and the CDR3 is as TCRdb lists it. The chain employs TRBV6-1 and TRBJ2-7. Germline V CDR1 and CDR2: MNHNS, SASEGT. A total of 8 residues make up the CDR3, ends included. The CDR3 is CASSEAAP.